The rows below give T cell receptor beta chains drawn from one sample of a study of shared T cell receptors in the human thymus. The assay was immunoSEQ multiplex PCR, and TCRdb's table has in-frame clones only and misses some. The repertoire holds some 640,000 clones, 70% to 90% seen once, with about 0.0094% in the top ten. The sample was also reused in another study, on human thymus T cells.

Sequencing input: thymocytes. Receptors originate from a boy less than two years old with a congenital heart defect. Each CDR3 is given with its conserved first and last residue. D genes are given only for firm matches. Not every row has a clone size; where given, it reads once, few, many or a size class.

TRBV2	TRBD1	NA	TRBJ2-7	CASGWTGGHEQYF	TGTGCCAGCGGGTGGACAGGGGGGCACGAGCAGTACTTC
TRBV10-3	NA	NA	TRBJ1-2	CAISFIIGGARSYYGYTF	TGTGCCATCAGTTTCATTATAGGGGGAGCTCGCTCCTACTATGGCTACACCTTC
TRBV5-1	TRBD2	once	TRBJ2-3	CASSTYNPASGTDTQYF	TGCGCCAGCAGCACGTATAACCCGGCTAGCGGGACAGATACGCAGTATTTT
TRBV14	NA	once	TRBJ1-1	CASSQEGGTEAFF	TGTGCCAGCAGCCAAGAGGGAGGAACTGAAGCTTTCTTT
TRBV13	TRBD1	NA	TRBJ1-3	CASSLGIDRGVSGNTIYF	TGTGCCAGCAGCTTAGGGATAGACAGGGGGGTCTCTGGAAACACCATATATTTT
TRBV12-5	TRBD2	NA	TRBJ2-3	CASGLIRTTSGRMEDTQYF	TGTGCTAGTGGTTTGATTAGGACAACTAGCGGGAGGATGGAAGATACGCAGTATTTT
TRBV5-1	NA	NA	TRBJ2-7	CASSPGGRDRYEQYF	TGCGCCAGCAGCCCGGGGGGCCGAGACAGATACGAGCAGTACTTC
TRBV4-3	NA	NA	TRBJ2-2	CASSQASGVGTGELFF	TGCGCCAGCAGCCAAGCGTCGGGAGTTGGAACCGGGGAGCTGTTTTTT
TRBV5-1	NA	NA	TRBJ1-5	CASSFFPGTPNQPQHF	TGCGCCAGCAGCTTCTTTCCGGGAACACCTAATCAGCCCCAGCATTTT
TRBV5-1	TRBD1	NA	TRBJ2-7	CASSKSGTGVAYEQYF	TGCGCCAGCAGCAAATCCGGGACAGGGGTGGCCTACGAGCAGTACTTC
TRBV5-1	NA	NA	TRBJ1-2	CASSKRMGGDGYTF	TGCGCCAGCAGCAAACGGATGGGGGGTGATGGCTACACCTTC
TRBV30	TRBD2	NA	TRBJ2-1	CAWNFYPSGRSNEQFF	TGTGCCTGGAACTTTTATCCTAGCGGGAGGAGCAATGAGCAGTTCTTC
TRBV4-3	NA	NA	TRBJ1-2	CASSPKRGGPLYGYTF	TGCGCCAGCAGCCCTAAGAGGGGGGGTCCGCTCTATGGCTACACCTTC
TRBV4-3	TRBD1	NA	TRBJ1-2	CASSQGFQGQGFSYTF	TGCGCCAGCAGCCAAGGTTTCCAGGGACAGGGATTTAGCTACACCTTC
TRBV13	TRBD2	NA	TRBJ2-5	CASSLPTSGETQYF	TGTGCCAGCAGCCTACCGACTAGCGGAGAGACCCAGTACTTC
TRBV7-2	TRBD1	NA	TRBJ1-2	CASSLQGWSGYTF	TGTGCCAGCAGCCTACAGGGGTGGTCTGGCTACACCTTC
TRBV2	TRBD2	NA	TRBJ2-5	CASFSSGVPYQETQYF	TGTGCCAGCTTTTCGAGCGGGGTTCCGTACCAAGAGACCCAGTACTTC
TRBV28	TRBD2	NA	TRBJ2-7	CASSLAGPYEQYF	TGTGCCAGCAGTCTAGCGGGCCCCTACGAGCAGTACTTC
TRBV6-5	TRBD2	NA	TRBJ2-7	CASMIGTSGAHEQYF	TGTGCCAGCATGATAGGGACTAGCGGGGCTCACGAGCAGTACTTC
TRBV2	NA	NA	TRBJ2-1	CASGSSNNEQFF	TGTGCCAGCGGGAGTAGCAACAATGAGCAGTTCTTC
TRBV6-5	TRBD2	NA	TRBJ2-1	CASSRALAGGQEQFF	TGTGCCAGCAGTCGCGCGCTAGCGGGAGGGCAGGAGCAGTTCTTC
TRBV5-5	NA	NA	TRBJ1-2	CASSFVGGINSGYTF	TGTGCCAGCAGCTTTGTAGGGGGTATTAACTCTGGCTACACCTTC
TRBV2	TRBD2	few	TRBJ2-1	CASSGLSGGLNEQFF	TGTGCCAGCAGTGGGCTTAGCGGGGGGTTAAATGAGCAGTTCTTC
TRBV6-1	NA	once	TRBJ2-3	CASSGGQSPSTDTQYF	TGTGCCAGCAGTGGAGGACAGTCACCCAGCACAGATACGCAGTATTTT
TRBV27	TRBD2	NA	TRBJ2-2	CASSLSGGRVIGELFF	TGTGCCAGCAGTTTATCGGGCGGGAGGGTGATCGGGGAGCTGTTTTTT
TRBV27	NA	NA	TRBJ1-5	CASSLGGSNQPQHF	TGTGCCAGCAGTCTCGGGGGGAGCAATCAGCCCCAGCATTTT
TRBV30	NA	once	TRBJ1-5	CAWSVAGTIGAQHF	TGTGCCTGGAGTGTAGCAGGGACAATCGGGGCCCAGCATTTT
TRBV14	TRBD2	NA	TRBJ2-7	CASSQEIEGPGVAGGREQYF	TGTGCCAGCAGCCAAGAAATCGAGGGCCCTGGGGTAGCGGGAGGAAGGGAGCAGTACTTC
TRBV10-3	TRBD2	NA	TRBJ2-2	CAIRATLSGGSGELFF	TGTGCCATCCGTGCAACCCTTAGCGGGGGATCAGGGGAGCTGTTTTTT
TRBV6-1	NA	NA	TRBJ1-1	CASSEARSGAIMNTEAFF	TGTGCCAGCAGTGAAGCGAGGAGTGGGGCGATAATGAACACTGAAGCTTTCTTT
TRBV6-1	TRBD2	NA	TRBJ2-1	CASSEGPGQCLGGGRATENNEQFF	TGTGCCAGCAGTGAAGGCCCGGGACAGTGCCTAGGTGGCGGGAGGGCCACCGAGAACAATGAGCAGTTCTTC
TRBV6-5	NA	NA	TRBJ1-1	CASSRGGRRNTEAFF	TGTGCCAGCAGTCGCGGGGGGAGGCGAAACACTGAAGCTTTCTTT
TRBV30	TRBD2	NA	TRBJ2-5	CAWNWGLALQETQYF	TGTGCCTGGAATTGGGGACTAGCGTTACAGGAGACCCAGTACTTC
TRBV6-1	NA	NA	TRBJ1-2	CASSIGQNSYGYTF	TGTGCCAGCAGTATTGGACAGAACAGCTATGGCTACACCTTC
TRBV29-1	NA	NA	TRBJ2-5	CSVPSRAQETQYF	TGCAGCGTCCCCTCCAGGGCTCAAGAGACCCAGTACTTC
TRBV19	NA	NA	TRBJ1-2	CASSISLLAHGYTF	TGTGCCAGTAGTATTTCCTTACTCGCCCATGGCTACACCTTC
TRBV2	TRBD2	NA	TRBJ2-3	CASGLAGVTDTQYF	TGTGCGAGCGGGCTAGCGGGGGTCACAGATACGCAGTATTTT
TRBV6-5	TRBD2	NA	TRBJ2-7	CASSSGTSGSYEQYF	TGTGCCAGCAGTTCCGGGACTAGCGGGAGTTACGAGCAGTACTTC
TRBV27	TRBD1	NA	TRBJ1-4	CASSPGQGCEKLFF	TGTGCCAGCAGCCCCGGACAGGGCTGTGAAAAACTGTTTTTT
TRBV10-3	TRBD1	NA	TRBJ2-1	CAISERDRDRGEQFF	TGTGCCATCAGTGAACGGGACAGGGATCGCGGTGAGCAGTTCTTC
TRBV6-5	NA	NA	TRBJ2-7	CASSYSRSYEQYF	TGTGCCAGCAGTTACTCGAGGAGCTACGAGCAGTACTTC
TRBV5-4	TRBD2	NA	TRBJ2-5	CASSLFPSGGKETQYF	TGTGCCAGCAGCTTGTTTCCTAGCGGGGGAAAAGAGACCCAGTACTTC
TRBV28	NA	NA	TRBJ2-7	CASSSTTYEQYF	TGTGCCAGCAGTTCCACAACCTACGAGCAGTACTTC
TRBV28	TRBD2	NA	TRBJ2-4	CASSFPAIGLAGAVENIQYF	TGTGCCAGCAGTTTCCCCGCAATCGGACTAGCGGGAGCGGTTGAGAACATTCAGTACTTC
TRBV4-3	NA	once	TRBJ2-3	CASSQARESDTQYF	TGCGCCAGCAGCCAAGCGAGGGAGTCAGATACGCAGTATTTT
TRBV27	NA	NA	TRBJ1-5	CASSLSRFNQPQHF	TGTGCCAGCAGTTTGTCGAGATTCAATCAGCCCCAGCATTTT
TRBV5-1	NA	NA	TRBJ2-7	CASSPTQLAQGTYEQYF	TGCGCCAGCAGCCCGACCCAGCTAGCGCAAGGTACCTACGAGCAGTACTTC
TRBV29-1	NA	few	TRBJ1-3	CSVGQGGRNTIYF	TGCAGCGTTGGCCAGGGTGGGAGAAACACCATATATTTT